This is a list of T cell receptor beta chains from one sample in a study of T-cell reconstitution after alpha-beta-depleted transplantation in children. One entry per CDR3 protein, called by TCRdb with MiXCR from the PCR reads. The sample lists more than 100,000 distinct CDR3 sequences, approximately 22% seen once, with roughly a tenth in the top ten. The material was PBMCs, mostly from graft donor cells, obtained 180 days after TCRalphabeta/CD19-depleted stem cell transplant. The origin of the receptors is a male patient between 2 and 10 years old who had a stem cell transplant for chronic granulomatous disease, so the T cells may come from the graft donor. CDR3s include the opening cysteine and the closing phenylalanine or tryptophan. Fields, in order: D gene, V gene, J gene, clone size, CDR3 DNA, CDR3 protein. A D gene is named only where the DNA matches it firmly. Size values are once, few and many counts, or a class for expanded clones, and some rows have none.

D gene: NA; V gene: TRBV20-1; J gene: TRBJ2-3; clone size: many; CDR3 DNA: TGCAGTGCTGAAGGACAAGATACAGATACGCAGTATTTT; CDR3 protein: CSAEGQDTDTQYF
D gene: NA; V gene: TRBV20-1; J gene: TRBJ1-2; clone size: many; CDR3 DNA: TGCAGTGCTATAGTCAGGGCCAACTATGGCTACACCTTC; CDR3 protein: CSAIVRANYGYTF
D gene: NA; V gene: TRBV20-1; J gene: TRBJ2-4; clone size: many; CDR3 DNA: TGCAGTGCTAGGGGGGAGCTAGCCAAAAACATTCAGTACTTC; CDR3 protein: CSARGELAKNIQYF
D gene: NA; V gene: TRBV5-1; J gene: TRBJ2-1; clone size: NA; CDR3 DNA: TGCGCCAGCACCCCAGGCGATGCGGGCTACAATGAGCAGTTCTTC; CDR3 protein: CASTPGDAGYNEQFF
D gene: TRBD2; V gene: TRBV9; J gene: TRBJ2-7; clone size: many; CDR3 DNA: TGTGCCAGCAGCGCAGGACTAGCGGGAGACGAGCAGTACTTC; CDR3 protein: CASSAGLAGDEQYF
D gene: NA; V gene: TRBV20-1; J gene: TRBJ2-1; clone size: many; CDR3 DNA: TGCAGTGCGCCGGACGGGCTGGCGAATGAGCAGTTCTTC; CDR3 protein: CSAPDGLANEQFF
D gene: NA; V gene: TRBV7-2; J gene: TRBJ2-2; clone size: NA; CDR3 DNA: TGTGCCAGCAGCCAAAGACTAGCCGGGGAGCTGTTTTTT; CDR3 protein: CASSQRLAGELFF
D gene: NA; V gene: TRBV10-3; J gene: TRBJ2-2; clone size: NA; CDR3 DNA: TGTGCCATCAGTGAGGAGAGATACACCGGGGAGCTGTTTTTT; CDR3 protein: CAISEERYTGELFF
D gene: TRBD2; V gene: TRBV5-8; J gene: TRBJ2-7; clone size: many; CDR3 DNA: TGTGCCAGCACTGATACTAGCGGGCGCCCCTCCTACGAGCAGTACTTC; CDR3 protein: CASTDTSGRPSYEQYF
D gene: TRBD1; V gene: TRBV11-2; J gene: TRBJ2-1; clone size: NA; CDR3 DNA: TGTGCCAGCAGCTACCGACAGGGGGGCCGATGGTACAATGAGCAGTTCTTC; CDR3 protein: CASSYRQGGRWYNEQFF
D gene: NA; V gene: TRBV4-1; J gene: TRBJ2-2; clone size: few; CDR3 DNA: TGCGCCAGCAGCCAAGAACCCCCTAGGGCTGGGGAGCTCTTTTTT; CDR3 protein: CASSQEPPRAGELFF
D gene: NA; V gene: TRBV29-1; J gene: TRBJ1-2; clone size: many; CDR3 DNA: TGCAGCGTTGAAGGGGATCCGGGAGCAGCGGTCTACACCTTC; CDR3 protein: CSVEGDPGAAVYTF
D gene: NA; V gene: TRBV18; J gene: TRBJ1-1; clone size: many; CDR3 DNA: TGTGCCAGCTCACGTCTTCGAGGTAGGGGTCCCATGAACACTGAAGCTTTCTTT; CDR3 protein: CASSRLRGRGPMNTEAFF
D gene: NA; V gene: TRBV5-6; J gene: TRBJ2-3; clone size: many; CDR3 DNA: TGTGCCAGCAGCTTGGGGGGGGATCCTGTCACAGATACGCAGTATTTT; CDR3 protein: CASSLGGDPVTDTQYF
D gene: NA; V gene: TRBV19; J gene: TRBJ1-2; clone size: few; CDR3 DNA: TGTGCCAGTAGTAAGAAGACAGCCTCCCTTTTGGACTATGGCTACACCTTC; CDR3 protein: CASSKKTASLLDYGYTF
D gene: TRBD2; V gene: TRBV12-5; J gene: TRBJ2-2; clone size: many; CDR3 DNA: TGTGCTAGTGGTCCTAGCGGGGTCACCGGGGAGCTGTTTTTT; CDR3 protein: CASGPSGVTGELFF
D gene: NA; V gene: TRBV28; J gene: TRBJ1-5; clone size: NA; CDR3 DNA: TGTGCCAGCATGAGAGGCTATCAGGGGCTTAGCAATCAGCCCCAGCATTTT; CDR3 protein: CASMRGYQGLSNQPQHF
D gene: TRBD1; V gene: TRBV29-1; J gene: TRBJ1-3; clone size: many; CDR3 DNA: TGCAGCGTACGGACAGGGGTGGGAAACACCATATATTTT; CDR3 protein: CSVRTGVGNTIYF
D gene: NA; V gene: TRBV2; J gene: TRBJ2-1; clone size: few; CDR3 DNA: TGTGCCAGCAGAGAACGTCTCCTAGCGAATGAGCAGTTCTTC; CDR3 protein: CASRERLLANEQFF
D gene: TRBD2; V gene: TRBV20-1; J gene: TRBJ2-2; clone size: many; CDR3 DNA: TGCAGTGCTAGAGAGAGGGAGGGGTACACCGGGGAGCTGTTTTTT; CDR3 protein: CSAREREGYTGELFF
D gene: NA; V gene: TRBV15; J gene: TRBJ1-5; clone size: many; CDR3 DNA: TGTGCCACCAGCAGAGACAGGGGTAGTTATCAGCCCCAGCATTTT; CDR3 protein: CATSRDRGSYQPQHF
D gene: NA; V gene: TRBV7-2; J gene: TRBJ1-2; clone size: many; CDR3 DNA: TGTGCCAGCAGCTTAGGGTACGGCGGATCGGGCTACACCTTC; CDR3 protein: CASSLGYGGSGYTF
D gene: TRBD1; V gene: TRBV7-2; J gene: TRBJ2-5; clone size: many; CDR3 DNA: TGTGCCAGCAGCAAAGACAGGGCGACAGAGACCCAGTACTTC; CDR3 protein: CASSKDRATETQYF
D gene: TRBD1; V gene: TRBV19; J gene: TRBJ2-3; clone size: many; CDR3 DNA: TGTGCCAGTAGTATTGACAGGGAAGATACGCAGTATTTT; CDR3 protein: CASSIDREDTQYF
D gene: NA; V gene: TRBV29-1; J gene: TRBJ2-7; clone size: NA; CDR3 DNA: TGCAGCGTTCAGGGAGACTCCTACGAGCAGTACTTC; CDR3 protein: CSVQGDSYEQYF
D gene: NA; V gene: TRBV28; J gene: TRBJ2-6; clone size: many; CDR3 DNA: TGTGCCAGCAGTTCCCAGGGATTTGAATCTGGGGCCAACGTCCTGACTTTC; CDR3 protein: CASSSQGFESGANVLTF
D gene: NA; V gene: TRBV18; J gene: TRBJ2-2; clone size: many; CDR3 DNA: TGTGCCAGCTCCCGCGGGACGCCGAACACCGGGGAGCTGTTTTTT; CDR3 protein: CASSRGTPNTGELFF